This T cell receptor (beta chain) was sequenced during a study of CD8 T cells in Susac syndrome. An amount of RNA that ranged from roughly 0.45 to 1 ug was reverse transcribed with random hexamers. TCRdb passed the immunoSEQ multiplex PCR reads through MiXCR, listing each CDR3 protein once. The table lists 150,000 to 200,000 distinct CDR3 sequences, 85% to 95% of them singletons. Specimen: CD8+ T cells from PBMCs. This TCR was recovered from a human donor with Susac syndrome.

CDR3 protein: CASSLDGSAGGYTF. The CDR3 nucleotides read TGTGCCAGCAGCTTAGATGGCTCTGCGGGTGGCTACACCTTC. This rearrangement joins TRBV11-2 to TRBJ1-2; D ambiguous. Germline CDR1 reads SGHAT; CDR2 reads FQNNGV. CDR3 length: 14 residues. V lost 0 bases to trimming and J lost 7 bases, with 12 bases between them. The full variable domain, with the rest looked up from reference TRBV11-2 and TRBJ1-2, is EAGVAQSPRYKIIEKRQSVAFWCNPISGHATLYWYQQILGQGPKLLIQFQNNGVVDDSQLPKDRFSAERLKGVDSTLKIQPAKLEDSAVYLCASSLDGSAGGYTFGSGTRLTVV.